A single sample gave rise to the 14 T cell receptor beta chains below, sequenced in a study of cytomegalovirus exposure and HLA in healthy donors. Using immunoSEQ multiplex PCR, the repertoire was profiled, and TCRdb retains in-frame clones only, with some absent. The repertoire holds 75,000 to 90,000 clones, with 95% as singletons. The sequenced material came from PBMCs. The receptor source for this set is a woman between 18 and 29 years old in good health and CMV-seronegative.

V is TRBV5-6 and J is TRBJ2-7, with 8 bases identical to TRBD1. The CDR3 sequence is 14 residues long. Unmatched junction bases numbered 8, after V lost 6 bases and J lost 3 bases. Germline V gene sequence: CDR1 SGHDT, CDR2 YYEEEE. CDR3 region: CASTQTGQGYEQYF. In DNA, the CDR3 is TGTGCCAGCACCCAGACAGGACAGGGCTACGAGCAGTACTTC.

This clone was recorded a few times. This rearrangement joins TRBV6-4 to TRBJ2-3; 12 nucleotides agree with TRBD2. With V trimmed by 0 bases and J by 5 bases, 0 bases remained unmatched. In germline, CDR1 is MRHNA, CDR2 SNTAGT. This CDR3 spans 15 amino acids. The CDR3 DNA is TGTGCCAGCAGTGACTCGACTAGCGGGGGAGATACGCAGTATTTT. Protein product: CASSDSTSGGDTQYF.

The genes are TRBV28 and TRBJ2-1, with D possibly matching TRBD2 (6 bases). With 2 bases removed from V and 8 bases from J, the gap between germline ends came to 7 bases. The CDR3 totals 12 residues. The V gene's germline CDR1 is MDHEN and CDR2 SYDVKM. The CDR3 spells CASSLAGYEQFF. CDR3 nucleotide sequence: TGTGCCAGCAGTTTAGCGGGATATGAGCAGTTCTTC.

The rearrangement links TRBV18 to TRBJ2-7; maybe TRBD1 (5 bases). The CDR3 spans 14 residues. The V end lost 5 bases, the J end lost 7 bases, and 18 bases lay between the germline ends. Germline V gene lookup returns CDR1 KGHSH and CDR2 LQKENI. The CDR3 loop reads CASSKGQWPEEQYF. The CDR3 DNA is TGTGCCAGCTCAAAAGGACAATGGCCGGAAGAGCAGTACTTC.

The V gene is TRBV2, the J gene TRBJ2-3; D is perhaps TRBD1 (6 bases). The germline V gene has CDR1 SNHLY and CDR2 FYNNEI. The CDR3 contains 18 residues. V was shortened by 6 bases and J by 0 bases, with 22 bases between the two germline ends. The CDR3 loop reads CASRDPPGAGHSTDTQYF. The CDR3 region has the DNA TGTGCCAGCAGGGACCCCCCAGGGGCAGGCCATAGCACAGATACGCAGTATTTT.

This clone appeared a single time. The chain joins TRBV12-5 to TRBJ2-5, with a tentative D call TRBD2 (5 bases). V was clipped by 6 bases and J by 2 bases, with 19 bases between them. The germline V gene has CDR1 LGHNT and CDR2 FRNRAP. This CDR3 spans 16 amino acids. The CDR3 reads CASGTDVSKRQETQYF. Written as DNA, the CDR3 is TGTGCTAGTGGCACGGACGTCTCTAAGCGGCAAGAGACCCAGTACTTC.

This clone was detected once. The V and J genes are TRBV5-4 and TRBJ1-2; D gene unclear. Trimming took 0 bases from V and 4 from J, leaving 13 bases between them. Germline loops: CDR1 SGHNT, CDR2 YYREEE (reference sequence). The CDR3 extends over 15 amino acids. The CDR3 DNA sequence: TGTGCCAGCAGCTTGGGGCAGAGGTCGTCCTATGGCTACACCTTC. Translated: CASSLGQRSSYGYTF.

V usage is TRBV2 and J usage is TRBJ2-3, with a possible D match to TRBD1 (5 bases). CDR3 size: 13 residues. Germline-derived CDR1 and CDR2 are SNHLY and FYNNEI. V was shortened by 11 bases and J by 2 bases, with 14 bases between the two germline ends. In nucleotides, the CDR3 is TGTGCCGGCCAGACAGTATTCACAGATACGCAGTATTTT. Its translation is CAGQTVFTDTQYF.

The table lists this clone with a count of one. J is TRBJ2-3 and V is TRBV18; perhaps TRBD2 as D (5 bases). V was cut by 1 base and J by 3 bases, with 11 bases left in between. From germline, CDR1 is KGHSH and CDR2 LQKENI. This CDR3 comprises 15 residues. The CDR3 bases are TGTGCCAGCTCACCACGTGGAGGAGGAACAGATACGCAGTATTTT. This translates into CASSPRGGGTDTQYF.

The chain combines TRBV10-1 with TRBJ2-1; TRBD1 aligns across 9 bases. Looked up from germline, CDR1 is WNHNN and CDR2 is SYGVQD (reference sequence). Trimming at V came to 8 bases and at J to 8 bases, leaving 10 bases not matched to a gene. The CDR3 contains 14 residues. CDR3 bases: TGCGCCAGCGCCCTGGGACAGGGAGGGGATGAGCAGTTCTTC. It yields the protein CASALGQGGDEQFF.

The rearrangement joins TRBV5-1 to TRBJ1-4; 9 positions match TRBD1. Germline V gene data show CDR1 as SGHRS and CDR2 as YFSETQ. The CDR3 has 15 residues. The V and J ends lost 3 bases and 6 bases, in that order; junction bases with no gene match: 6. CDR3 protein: CASSWGQGEDEKLFF. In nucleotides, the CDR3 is TGCGCCAGCAGCTGGGGACAGGGCGAGGATGAAAAACTGTTTTTT.

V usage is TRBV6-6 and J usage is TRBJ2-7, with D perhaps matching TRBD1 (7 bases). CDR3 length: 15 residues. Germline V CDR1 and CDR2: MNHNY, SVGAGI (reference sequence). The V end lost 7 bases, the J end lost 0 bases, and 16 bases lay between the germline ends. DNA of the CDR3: TGTGCCAGCATTTTACAGGAGGGGGCCTCCTACGAGCAGTACTTC. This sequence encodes CASILQEGASYEQYF.

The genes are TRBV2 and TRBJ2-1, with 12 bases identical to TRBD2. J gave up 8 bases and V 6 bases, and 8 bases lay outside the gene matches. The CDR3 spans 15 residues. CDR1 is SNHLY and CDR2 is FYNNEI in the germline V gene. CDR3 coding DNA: TGTGCCAGCAGCGTGACTAGCGGGGGAGGCGATGAGCAGTTCTTC. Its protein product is CASSVTSGGGDEQFF.

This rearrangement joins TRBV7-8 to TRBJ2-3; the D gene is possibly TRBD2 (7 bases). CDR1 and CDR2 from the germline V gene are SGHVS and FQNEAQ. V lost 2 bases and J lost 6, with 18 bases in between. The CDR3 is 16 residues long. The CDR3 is CASSLIGGRAGDTQYF. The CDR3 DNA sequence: TGTGCCAGCAGCTTAATAGGGGGGAGGGCCGGGGATACGCAGTATTTT.